This T cell receptor beta chain is from a study of T cells in Graves' hyperthyroidism and ophthalmopathy. Study details: Specimen type is peripheral blood, collected at initial diagnosis prior to any treatment.

TCR beta CDR3 sequences were amplified from RNA transcripts. A first-round RT-PCR of the TCR CDR3 used the HTBI primer set. TCRdb re-called the multiplex PCR reads through MiXCR, storing one row per CDR3 protein. The profile shows roughly 510,000 distinct CDR3 sequences, less than 25% of them singletons. This clonotype was recorded many times. A lack of ophthalmopathy progression within 18 months defined stable Graves' hyperthyroidism. Diagnosis of hyperthyroidism was new in patients aged 18 to 65, and its duration was under 2 months. Germline CDR1 is MDHEN and CDR2 is SYDVKM. Trimming stripped 6 bases from V and 6 bases from J, with 15 bases between. The CDR3 length is 14 residues.

The chain couples TRBV28 to TRBJ2-4, with D unresolved. This clonotype originated in a man aged 18 to 29 with Graves' hyperthyroidism. The specimen sequenced was blood. As DNA, the CDR3 is TGTGCCAGCAGAGGGCCGGCCTTGGGAAACATTCAGTACTTC. Encoded protein: CASRGPALGNIQYF.